The 26 T cell receptor beta chains below come from one sample, sequenced in a study of early T cells in non-severe SARS-CoV-2 infection. One entry per CDR3 protein results from TCRdb running MiXCR on the 5' RACE reads. The top ten hold under 2.5% of the sample, which has about 100,000 distinct CDR3 sequences, about 13% seen once. The material sequenced was whole blood. The receptors shown here come from an adult who was a healthcare worker with PCR-confirmed SARS-CoV-2 infection or an uninfected control (not recorded which).

This clonotype was observed a few times. This chain joins TRBV16 and TRBJ1-4; D may be TRBD1 (5 bases). The CDR3 is 13 amino acids. V lost 4 bases, J lost 7 bases, and 10 bases lay in between. From germline, CDR1 is KGHSY and CDR2 FQNENV. The CDR3 spells CASSRQGVEKLFF. In DNA, the CDR3 is TGTGCCAGCAGCCGTCAGGGTGTTGAAAAACTGTTTTTT.

The genes are TRBV20-1 and TRBJ2-1, with TRBD2 identical over 7 bases. Looked up from germline, CDR1 is DFQATT and CDR2 is SNEGSKA (reference sequence). Trimming cost V 0 bases and J 2 bases; bases outside gene matches: 4. This CDR3 is 15 amino acids long. CDR3 bases: TGCAGTGCTAGAGATCACCTAGCGGCCTACAATGAGCAGTTCTTC. It codes for CSARDHLAAYNEQFF.

This chain links TRBV5-5 with TRBJ2-7; D is unclear. V dropped 0 bases and J dropped 1 base, with 8 bases sitting between them. Per germline, CDR1 SGHKS and CDR2 YYEKEE (reference sequence). The length of the CDR3 is 14 residues. In DNA, the CDR3 is TGTGCCAGCAGCTTGGGGTTCGGTTCCTACGAGCAGTACTTC. Residues: CASSLGFGSYEQYF.

This clonotype came up many times. J is TRBJ1-2 and V is TRBV5-1; D may be TRBD1 (6 bases). Germline V lookup: CDR1 SGHRS, CDR2 YFSETQ. This CDR3 region has 14 residues. Deletions cut 3 bases from V and 7 bases from J, with 16 bases between. As DNA, the CDR3 is TGCGCCAGCAGCTCGTCGGGGGCCGACCGTGGCTACACCTTC. Translated, it gives CASSSSGADRGYTF. Using reference TRBV5-1 and TRBJ1-2 for the parts outside the CDR3, the full variable domain is KAGVTQTPRYLIKTRGQQVTLSCSPISGHRSVSWYQQTPGQGLQFLFEYFSETQRNKGNFPGRFSGRQFSNSRSEMNVSTLELGDSALYLCASSSSGADRGYTFGSGTRLTVV.

V gene TRBV7-8 combines with J gene TRBJ2-3, with D perhaps TRBD1 or TRBD2 (6 bases each). Germline loops: CDR1 SGHVS, CDR2 FQNEAQ. The CDR3 is made up of 16 amino acids. V lost 3 bases to trimming and J lost 0 bases, with 13 bases between them. The CDR3 nucleotides read TGTGCCAGCAGCTTGAATAAGGGGGGAAGCACAGATACGCAGTATTTT. Translating gives CASSLNKGGSTDTQYF.

In this sample, this clonotype turned up a few times. The rearrangement joins TRBV25-1 to TRBJ2-3, with D possibly being TRBD1 or TRBD2 (7 bases each). V was trimmed by 4 bases and J by 5 bases, leaving 13 bases between them. This CDR3 comprises 14 residues. Germline CDR1 and CDR2: MGHDK and SYGVNS. This chain's CDR3 is CASSAQGEGDTQYF. CDR3 DNA sequence: TGTGCCAGCAGTGCTCAGGGGGAGGGAGATACGCAGTATTTT.

This clonotype was counted between two and nine times. The gene calls are TRBV2 and TRBJ2-1; D unclear. Germline V CDR1 and CDR2: SNHLY, FYNNEI. This CDR3 is built from 13 residues. Deletions cut 4 bases from V and 5 bases from J, with 9 bases between. CDR3 loop: CASSVGVDNEQFF. The CDR3 DNA is TGTGCCAGCAGTGTGGGTGTGGACAATGAGCAGTTCTTC.

The V gene is TRBV11-2, the J gene TRBJ2-1; D is unresolved. Trimming cost V 0 bases and J 7 bases, with 10 bases left between them. The germline V gene has CDR1 SGHAT and CDR2 FQNNGV. The CDR3 covers 14 residues. The CDR3 is CASSLDPLRNEQFF. The CDR3 DNA sequence: TGTGCCAGCAGCTTAGATCCCCTAAGGAATGAGCAGTTCTTC.

This clonotype was counted a few times. This chain connects TRBV19 to TRBJ2-1; TRBD2 matches 7 bases. Germline CDR1 reads LNHDA; CDR2 reads SQIVND (reference sequence). The CDR3 is 15 residues long. V gave up 6 bases and J gave up 0 bases; unmatched junction bases: 5. CDR3 amino acids: CASSLGGYSYNEQFF. CDR3 sequence (DNA): TGTGCCAGTAGCCTCGGGGGGTACTCCTACAATGAGCAGTTCTTC.

This clonotype was seen a few times. J is TRBJ2-7 and V is TRBV28; D is possibly TRBD1 or TRBD2 (6 bases each). The CDR3 has 14 residues. Germline V CDR1 and CDR2: MDHEN, SYDVKM. The V and J ends lost 5 bases and 9 bases respectively, with 20 bases between them. The CDR3 is CASSPGGTLRGQYF. Here the CDR3 DNA reads TGTGCCAGCAGTCCCGGGGGCACGCTACGAGGGCAGTACTTC.

The table lists this clonotype with many counts. This chain's CDR3 is CASSLRRPNTGELFF. CDR3 nucleotides: TGTGCCAGCAGCTTACGACGCCCGAACACCGGGGAGCTGTTTTTT. The chain couples TRBV7-6 to TRBJ2-2; no definite D call. Germline assignment: CDR1 SGHVS and CDR2 FNYEAQ. The CDR3 length is 15 residues. Trimming removed 2 bases from V and 0 bases from J, with 7 bases in between.

This clonotype was detected a few times. This chain links TRBV6-5 with TRBJ2-5; D is unresolved. Deletions cut 5 bases from V and 2 bases from J, with 12 bases between. Germline values: CDR1 MNHEY, CDR2 SVGAGI. The CDR3 loop spans 14 amino acids. The CDR3 DNA reads TGTGCCAGCAGTACAGATGGGTCACAAGAGACCCAGTACTTC. This translates into CASSTDGSQETQYF.

Ten or more counts support this clonotype. Here the CDR3 reads CATSRQYEKQYF. In nucleotides, the CDR3 is TGTGCCACCAGTCGTCAGTACGAAAAGCAGTATTTT. The J gene is TRBJ2-3, the V gene TRBV24-1; D gene unclear. The CDR3 runs to 12 residues. Looked up from germline, CDR1 is KGHDR and CDR2 is SFDVKD. Trimming took off 6 bases at V and 11 bases at J, with 14 bases between the two ends.

In its sample, this clonotype ranks as medium-sized. V gene TRBV4-2 combines with J gene TRBJ2-5, with D perhaps given as TRBD1 or TRBD2 (5 bases each). This CDR3 spans 15 amino acids. Trimming took 0 bases from V and 9 from J, leaving 17 bases between them. Germline lookup yields CDR1 LGHNA and CDR2 YNFKEQ. In nucleotides, the CDR3 is TGTGCCAGCAGCCAAGAAAGGGGTAGCCCGGAGGCCCAGTACTTC. Its translation is CASSQERGSPEAQYF.

This clonotype came up many times. The V gene is TRBV28, the J gene TRBJ1-1, with 9 nucleotides matching TRBD1. From germline, CDR1 is MDHEN and CDR2 SYDVKM. V shed 5 bases and J 0 bases; nucleotides not matched to a gene: 7. The CDR3 has 16 amino acids. Here the CDR3 reads CASSVTGTGLNTEAFF. The CDR3, as DNA: TGTGCCAGCAGTGTAACCGGGACAGGGTTGAACACTGAAGCTTTCTTT. Drawing the rest from reference TRBV28 and TRBJ1-1, the complete variable domain is DVKVTQSSRYLVKRTGEKVFLECVQDMDHENMFWYRQDPGLGLRLIYFSYDVKMKEKGDIPEGYSVSREKKERFSLILESASTNQTSMYLCASSVTGTGLNTEAFFGQGTRLTVV.

The sample holds a few counts of this clonotype. This chain uses TRBV18 with TRBJ2-3; 8 bases line up with TRBD2. Trimming at V came to 3 bases and at J to 6 bases, leaving 8 bases not matched to a gene. CDR1 and CDR2 from the germline V gene are KGHSH and LQKENI. The CDR3 loop spans 15 amino acids. Written as DNA, the CDR3 is TGTGCCAGCTCACCGGCCCGGGAGGGCCCGGATACGCAGTATTTT. Protein product: CASSPAREGPDTQYF.

This clonotype was found many times. The chain couples TRBV27 to TRBJ2-3; D is possibly TRBD1 (6 bases). V was clipped by 4 bases and J by 2 bases, with 13 bases between them. This CDR3 is 15 amino acids long. Germline assignment: CDR1 MNHEY and CDR2 SMNVEV (reference sequence). The CDR3 nucleotides are TGTGCCAGCAGTTGGCAGGGGACACCCACAGATACGCAGTATTTT. Encoded protein: CASSWQGTPTDTQYF.

This clonotype was counted between two and nine times. This chain links TRBV6-6 with TRBJ2-2; 8 nucleotides agree with TRBD2. The CDR3 has 14 amino acids. The V gene end was trimmed by 6 bases and the J gene end by 8 bases; junction bases not matched to a gene: 8. Germline CDR1 reads MNHNY; CDR2 reads SVGAGI (reference sequence). The CDR3 loop reads CASSPIAGGGELFF. The CDR3 DNA reads as TGTGCCAGCAGCCCGATTGCGGGGGGAGGGGAGCTGTTTTTT.

This clonotype is a singleton in its sample. The V and J genes are TRBV29-1 and TRBJ2-7; TRBD1 is a possible D gene (6 bases). This CDR3 has 13 residues. CDR1 and CDR2 from the germline V gene are SQVTM and ANQGSEA. The ends were cut back, 5 bases at V and 0 bases at J, with 11 bases in the middle. This CDR3 is CSVRAGASYEQYF. The DNA of the CDR3 is TGCAGCGTTAGGGCAGGGGCCTCCTACGAGCAGTACTTC.

This clonotype has ten or more counts. The chain has TRBV6-1 and TRBJ2-2; perhaps TRBD1 as D (5 bases). The V and J ends lost 5 bases and 2 bases respectively, with 9 bases between them. The CDR3 runs to 14 residues. Germline V gives CDR1 MNHNS, CDR2 SASEGT. CDR3 DNA sequence: TGTGCCAGCAGTCGTGGACATAACACCGGGGAGCTGTTTTTT. Its translation is CASSRGHNTGELFF.

This clonotype was found once. V gene TRBV6-2 or TRBV6-3 combines with J gene TRBJ1-1, with D perhaps TRBD1 (6 bases). Trimming took 5 bases from V and 10 from J, leaving 26 bases between them. In germline, CDR1 is MNHEY, CDR2 SVGEGT. This CDR3 spans 16 amino acids. The CDR3 DNA follows: TGTGCCAGCAGTGACGGGGCCCCCCCCCAGGGGTACGGAGCTTTCTTT. It encodes CASSDGAPPQGYGAFF.

V and J are TRBV5-1 and TRBJ2-7; D may be TRBD1 (5 bases). V lost 0 bases, J lost 4 bases, and 8 bases lay in between. The germline V gene encodes CDR1 SGHRS and CDR2 YFSETQ. The CDR3 is made up of 13 amino acids. The CDR3 loop is CASSLESGYEQYF. The DNA of the CDR3 is TGCGCCAGCAGCTTGGAGTCAGGGTACGAGCAGTACTTC. Drawing the rest from reference TRBV5-1 and TRBJ2-7, the complete variable domain is KAGVTQTPRYLIKTRGQQVTLSCSPISGHRSVSWYQQTPGQGLQFLFEYFSETQRNKGNFPGRFSGRQFSNSRSEMNVSTLELGDSALYLCASSLESGYEQYFGPGTRLTVT.

This clonotype was found a few times. This chain connects TRBV5-5 to TRBJ1-1; weak D call: TRBD1 (6 bases). Germline V lookup: CDR1 SGHKS, CDR2 YYEKEE (reference sequence). The ends were cut back, 2 bases at V and 0 bases at J, with 17 bases in the middle. This CDR3 spans 17 amino acids. In DNA form, the CDR3 reads TGTGCCAGCAGCTTATTCGACGGGGGCGGGGTGAACACTGAAGCTTTCTTT. This sequence encodes CASSLFDGGGVNTEAFF.

The chain combines TRBV6-1 with TRBJ1-2; D is undetermined. V was clipped by 11 bases and J by 3 bases, with 19 bases between them. The germline V gene encodes CDR1 MNHNS and CDR2 SASEGT. The CDR3 consists of 14 residues. The CDR3 DNA reads as TGTGCCTCCCTCCCGGGGTTCCCCCACTATGGCTACACCTTC. Translation: CASLPGFPHYGYTF.

This clonotype was observed at least ten times. The chain recombines TRBV3-1 with TRBJ1-1; no definite D call. V lost 3 bases and J 7 bases, leaving 12 bases between the germline ends. CDR3 length: 13 amino acids. Germline V lookup: CDR1 LGHDT, CDR2 YNNKEL (reference sequence). CDR3 sequence reads: CASSHQTRGEAFF. CDR3 coding DNA: TGTGCCAGCAGCCACCAGACTAGAGGTGAAGCTTTCTTT.

This clonotype has more than one count but fewer than ten. The CDR3 DNA sequence: TGCGCCAGCAGCCAAGAGACAGGTCGTCCCGGGGAGCTGTTTTTT. Amino acids: CASSQETGRPGELFF. The chain uses TRBV4-1 and TRBJ2-2, with D possibly TRBD1 on 6 matching bases. With 0 bases removed from V and 6 bases from J, the gap between germline ends came to 11 bases. The CDR3 extends over 15 amino acids. Germline V gene data show CDR1 as MGHRA and CDR2 as YSYEKL.